This TCR beta chain was captured in a study of identifying expanded T cells in peripheral blood. Notes on this clone: The antigen remains unidentified.

General study findings and limits: Across healthy donors, higher total template counts meant significantly greater roughly 2-week count variance.

Healthy donors had no documented immune events, such as infections, while sampled. Assay: immunoSEQ multiplex PCR; the TCRdb copy retains only in-frame clones and omits some. The sample includes about 86,000 clones, about 85% of them seen just once. Germline CDR1 SNHLY, CDR2 FYNNEI. Trimming pared 7 bases from V and 4 bases from J, leaving 14 bases between. This CDR3 region has 14 residues. Sequenced input: blood. V is TRBV2 and J is TRBJ1-5; the D is unclear. The sequence derives from a person aged 18 to 70 in good health. DNA for the CDR3: TGTGCCAGCACGAACCTCAGGTCGAATCAGCCCCAGCATTTT. Encoded protein: CASTNLRSNQPQHF.